This T cell receptor beta chain appears in the sequencing data of a study of identifying expanded T cells in peripheral blood. The CDR3 is made up of 15 amino acids. V was trimmed by 7 bases and J by 7 bases, leaving 24 bases between them. Looked up from germline, CDR1 is SGHTS and CDR2 is YDEGEE. Clones were read by immunoSEQ multiplex PCR, and TCRdb kept only the in-frame ones, dropping some. Among fewer than 110,000 clones listed, roughly 85% were seen once. Sequencing used blood. V is TRBV5-8 and J is TRBJ2-7; D is unclear. The TCR sequence derives from a person between 18 and 75 years old in good health. This chain's CDR3 is CASLARFKSSEEQYF. The CDR3 coding sequence is TGTGCCAGCCTCGCGCGTTTTAAGTCTTCCGAGGAGCAGTACTTC. Full variable domain (outside the CDR3, taken from reference TRBV5-8 and TRBJ2-7): EAGVTQSPTHLIKTRGQQATLRCSPISGHTSVYWYQQALGLGLQFLLWYDEGEERNRGNFPPRFSGRQFPNYSSELNVNALELEDSALYLCASLARFKSSEEQYFGPGTRLTVT.